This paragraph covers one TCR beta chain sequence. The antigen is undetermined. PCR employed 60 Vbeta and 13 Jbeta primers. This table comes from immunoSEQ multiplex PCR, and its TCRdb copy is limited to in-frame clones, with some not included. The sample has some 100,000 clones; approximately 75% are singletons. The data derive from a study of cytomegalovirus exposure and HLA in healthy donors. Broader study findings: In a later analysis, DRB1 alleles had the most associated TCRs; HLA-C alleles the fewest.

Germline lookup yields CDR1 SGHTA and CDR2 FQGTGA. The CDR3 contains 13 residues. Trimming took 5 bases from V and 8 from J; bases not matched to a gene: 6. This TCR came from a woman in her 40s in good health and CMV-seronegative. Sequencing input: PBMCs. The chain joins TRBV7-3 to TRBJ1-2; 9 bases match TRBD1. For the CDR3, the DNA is TGTGCCAGCAGCCTGGGGACAGGGCGAGGCTACACCTTC. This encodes CASSLGTGRGYTF.